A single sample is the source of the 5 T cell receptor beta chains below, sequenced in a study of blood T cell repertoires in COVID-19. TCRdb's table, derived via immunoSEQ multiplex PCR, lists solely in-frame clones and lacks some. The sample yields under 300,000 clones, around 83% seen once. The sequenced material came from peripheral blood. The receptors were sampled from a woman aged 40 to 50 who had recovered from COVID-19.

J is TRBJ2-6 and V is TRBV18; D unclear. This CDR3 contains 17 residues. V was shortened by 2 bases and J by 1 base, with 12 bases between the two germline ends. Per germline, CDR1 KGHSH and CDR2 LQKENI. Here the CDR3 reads CASSPWQDLSGANVLTF. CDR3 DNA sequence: TGTGCCAGCTCACCATGGCAGGATCTGTCTGGGGCCAACGTCCTGACTTTC.

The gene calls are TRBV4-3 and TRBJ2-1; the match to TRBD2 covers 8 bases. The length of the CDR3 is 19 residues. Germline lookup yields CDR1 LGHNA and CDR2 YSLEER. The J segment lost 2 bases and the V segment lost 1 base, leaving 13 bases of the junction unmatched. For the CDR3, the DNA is TGCGCCAGCAGCCAAGCATTAGGAATTCTAGCGGGTCCCTACAATGAGCAGTTCTTC. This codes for CASSQALGILAGPYNEQFF.

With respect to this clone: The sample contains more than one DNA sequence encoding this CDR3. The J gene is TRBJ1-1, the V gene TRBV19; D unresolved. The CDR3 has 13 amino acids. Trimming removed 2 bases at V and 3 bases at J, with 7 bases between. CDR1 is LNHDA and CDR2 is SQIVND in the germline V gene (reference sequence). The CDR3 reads CASSIPGDTEAFF. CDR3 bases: TGTGCCAGTAGTATACCGGGAGACACTGAAGCTTTCTTT.

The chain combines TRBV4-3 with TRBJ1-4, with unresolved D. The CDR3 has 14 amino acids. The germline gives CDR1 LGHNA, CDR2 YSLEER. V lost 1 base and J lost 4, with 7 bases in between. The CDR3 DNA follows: TGCGCCAGCAGCCAAGCTCACGGTAATGAAAAACTGTTTTTT. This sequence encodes CASSQAHGNEKLFF.

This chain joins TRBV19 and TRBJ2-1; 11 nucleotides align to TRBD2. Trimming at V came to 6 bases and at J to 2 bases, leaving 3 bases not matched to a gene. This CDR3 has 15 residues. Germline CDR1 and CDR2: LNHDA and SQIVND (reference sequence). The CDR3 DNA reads TGTGCCAGTAGCCTACTAGCGGGGGCCTACAATGAGCAGTTCTTC. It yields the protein CASSLLAGAYNEQFF.